The source of this TCR beta chain is a study of blood T cells in healthy people across ages. In regard to this clonotype: Its antigen is currently unknown.

Whole-study findings and limits: Roughly linear declines in TCR beta diversity per million T cells occurred with age. Long-lived and aged donors differed, with more naive CD4+ cells and higher diversity in the long-lived.

Primers used in a second PCR of roughly 7 to 12 cycles were a sample-barcoded 5' primer and a J-beta primer mix. The template-switch adaptor, which had 12 random nucleotides, put a tag on each cDNA molecule. TCRdb re-derived calls from the 5' RACE reads in MiXCR, one entry per CDR3 protein. There are 1,500,000 or so distinct CDR3 sequences in the sample; approximately 59% occur only once, and more than 6% lies in the top ten. CDR1 and CDR2 from the germline V gene are LGHNA and YSLEER. The ends lost 1 base at V and 6 bases at J; junction bases unmatched: 6. The CDR3 runs to 15 residues. The gene calls are TRBV4-3 and TRBJ2-3; 8 nucleotides match TRBD2. The sample was blood. The TCR sequence derives from a man aged 18 to 35 in good health. The CDR3 sequence is CASSQGGLGGDTQYF. The CDR3 bases are TGCGCCAGCAGCCAAGGGGGACTAGGAGGCGATACGCAGTATTTT.